The rows below give T cell receptor beta chains drawn from one sample of a study of cytomegalovirus exposure and HLA in healthy donors. Assay: immunoSEQ multiplex PCR; the TCRdb copy retains only in-frame clones and omits some. The table records roughly 150,000 clones, approximately 90% of them present only once. The sequenced material came from PBMCs. The receptor source for this set is a man aged 18 to 30 in good health and CMV-seronegative. The CDR3 runs from the conserved cysteine through the conserved F or W. A D gene is named only where the DNA matches it firmly. Some rows mark clone size as missing; the rest say once, few, many or name a class of expanded clone.

TRBV11-3	.	TRBJ1-1	.	TGTGCCAGCAGCTTAGAGCCCCGGGAAGCTTTCTTT	CASSLEPREAFF
TRBV4-3	TRBD2	TRBJ2-5	.	TGCGCCAGCAGCCGGGCCGTTCTAGCGGGCTCACAAGAGACCCAGTACTTC	CASSRAVLAGSQETQYF
TRBV27	.	TRBJ1-2	.	TGTGCCAGCAGTTTACGCGAAGCCTATGGCTACACCTTC	CASSLREAYGYTF
TRBV30	.	TRBJ1-2	.	TGTGCCTGGAGCCCCGGGAACGCCTATGGCTACACCTTC	CAWSPGNAYGYTF
TRBV5-4	.	TRBJ1-1	.	TGTGCCAGCAGCTTAAACAGAGCGAACACTGAAGCTTTCTTT	CASSLNRANTEAFF
TRBV9	.	TRBJ2-1	once	TGTGCCAGCAGCACGGGTTGGGTTGATGAGCAGTTCTTC	CASSTGWVDEQFF
TRBV5-1	TRBD1	TRBJ2-1	.	TGCGCCAGCAGGGGACAGGGGTCCTACAATGAGCAGTTCTTC	CASRGQGSYNEQFF
TRBV2	.	TRBJ1-5	.	TGTGCCAGCGGGGCAGGGTATAGCAATCAGCCCCAGCATTTT	CASGAGYSNQPQHF
TRBV5-4	TRBD2	TRBJ2-5	.	TGTGCCAGCAGCTTGTCACTAGCGGGAGACGGAGAGACCCAGTACTTC	CASSLSLAGDGETQYF
TRBV5-1	TRBD1	TRBJ2-1	.	TGCGCCAGCAGCCTGGGACAGAACATGAATGAGCAGTTCTTC	CASSLGQNMNEQFF
TRBV19	.	TRBJ1-2	.	TGTGCCAGTAGTGTTCCGGGAGAAAACTATGGCTACACCTTC	CASSVPGENYGYTF
TRBV18	.	TRBJ1-5	.	TGTGCCAGCTCACCTCAACAGGACAATCAGCCCCAGCATTTT	CASSPQQDNQPQHF
TRBV5-1	.	TRBJ1-6	.	TGCGCCAGCAGCCAAGGGAGCTCCTATAATTCACCCCTCCACTTT	CASSQGSSYNSPLHF
TRBV14	TRBD2	TRBJ2-1	.	TGTGCCAGCAGCCGACTAGCGGGGGTGACGTTTAATGAGCAGTTCTTC	CASSRLAGVTFNEQFF
TRBV4-2	.	TRBJ2-6	.	TGTGCCAGCAGCCAAGAGGTCGGACACTATGGCTCTGGGGCCAACGTCCTGACTTTC	CASSQEVGHYGSGANVLTF
TRBV29-1	.	TRBJ1-2	.	TGCAGCGTTGATGGGGGGAGCGGCTACACCTTC	CSVDGGSGYTF
TRBV27	.	TRBJ1-1	.	TGTGCCAGCAGTTATAGGAACACTGAAGCTTTCTTT	CASSYRNTEAFF
TRBV21-1	.	TRBJ2-4	.	TGTGCCAGCAGCAAACAGGGGAAAAACATTCAGTACTTC	CASSKQGKNIQYF
TRBV9	.	TRBJ1-6	.	TGTGCCAGCAGCGAGACGAGGAATTCACCCCTCCACTTT	CASSETRNSPLHF
TRBV6-1	.	TRBJ2-2	.	TGTGCCAGCAGTATTCAGGGGGGGAACACCGGGGAGCTGTTTTTT	CASSIQGGNTGELFF
TRBV7-6	TRBD2	TRBJ2-1	.	TGTGCCAGCAGCGCCCGACTAGCGGAGAAGTTGCAGTTCTTC	CASSARLAEKLQFF
TRBV14	.	TRBJ1-4	.	TGTGCCAGCAGCCGCGCCGTCTCTGAAAAACTGTTTTTT	CASSRAVSEKLFF
TRBV6-5	TRBD1	TRBJ1-2	once	TGTGCCAGCACCTACCGGGACAGGGGGCTTATTGGCTACACCTTC	CASTYRDRGLIGYTF
TRBV7-8	.	TRBJ2-1	.	TGTGCCAGCAGCTTATTACACGGGATCAGAGTAGAGGAGCAGTTCTTC	CASSLLHGIRVEEQFF
TRBV19	TRBD1	TRBJ1-1	.	TGTGCCAGTACCGGACAGGGTCGGCACACTGAAGCTTTCTTT	CASTGQGRHTEAFF
TRBV6-5	TRBD2	TRBJ2-2	.	TGTGCCAGCAGTTTGCGGGAGTCCGGGGAGCTGTTTTTT	CASSLRESGELFF
TRBV5-1	.	TRBJ2-3	.	TGCGCCAGCAGCTTGGTTCAGGGCGCAGATACGCAGTATTTT	CASSLVQGADTQYF
TRBV5-1	TRBD1	TRBJ2-7	.	TGCGCCAGCAGCCCAACGACAGGGGGCCCCCTCTACGAGCAGTACTTC	CASSPTTGGPLYEQYF
TRBV6-5	.	TRBJ2-1	.	TGTGCCACCAGGGACTTCAGTGAGCAGTTCTTC	CATRDFSEQFF
TRBV10-2	TRBD1	TRBJ1-4	.	TGCGCCAGCAGTGAGTCGTGGGGACAGGGGGACGAAAAACTGTTTTTT	CASSESWGQGDEKLFF
TRBV5-1	TRBD2	TRBJ2-1	.	TGCGCCAGCAGCTCAAGCACCCCGGGACTAGCGGGAGTGGGCCCCTACAATGAGCAGTTCTTC	CASSSSTPGLAGVGPYNEQFF
TRBV5-6	.	TRBJ2-1	.	TGTGCCAGCAGCTTAAACCACAACTCCTACAATGAGCAGTTCTTC	CASSLNHNSYNEQFF
TRBV5-4	TRBD1	TRBJ1-2	.	TGTGCCAGCAGCCAAACGGCGGGACAGGGTAACTATGGCTACACCTTC	CASSQTAGQGNYGYTF